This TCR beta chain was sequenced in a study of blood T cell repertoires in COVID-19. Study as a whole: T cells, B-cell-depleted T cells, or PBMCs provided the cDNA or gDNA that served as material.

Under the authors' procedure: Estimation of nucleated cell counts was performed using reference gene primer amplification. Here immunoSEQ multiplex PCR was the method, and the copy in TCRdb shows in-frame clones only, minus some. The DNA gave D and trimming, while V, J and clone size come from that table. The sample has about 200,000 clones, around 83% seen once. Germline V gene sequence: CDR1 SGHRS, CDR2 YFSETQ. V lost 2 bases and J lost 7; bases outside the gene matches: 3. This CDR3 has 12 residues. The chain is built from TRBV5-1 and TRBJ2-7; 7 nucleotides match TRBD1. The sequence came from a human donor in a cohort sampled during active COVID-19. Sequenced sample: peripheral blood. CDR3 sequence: CASSFTGEEQYF. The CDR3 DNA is TGCGCCAGCAGCTTTACAGGGGAAGAGCAGTACTTC.